A selection of T cell receptor beta chains follows, all from one sample in a study of T-cell memory formation after mild COVID-19. TCRdb fed the 5' RACE reads into MiXCR, producing one record per CDR3 protein. The sample carries about 440,000 distinct CDR3 sequences, around 19% recorded once. Sequencing used PBMCs or a T cell subset sorted from them (not recorded which). The receptors were sampled from an adult woman who had mild COVID-19 (a few samples of this study predate the infection). Cell type and time point are not known. Both conserved end residues are part of each CDR3. A D gene is named only where the DNA matches it firmly. For some rows the clone size is stated as once, few or many, or as a class when expanded; others skip it.

d_gene,len,j_gene,abundance,v_gene,CDR3aa,CDR3nt
TRBD2,16,TRBJ2-2,NA,TRBV5-4,CASSPGTSGNTGELFF,TGTGCCAGCAGCCCCGGGACTAGCGGGAACACCGGGGAGCTGTTTTTT
NA,13,TRBJ1-1,NA,TRBV29-1,CSPSHAGDTEAFF,TGCAGCCCCTCTCACGCAGGGGACACTGAAGCTTTCTTT
TRBD1,14,TRBJ1-1,NA,TRBV20-1,CSVRTGQTNTEAFF,TGCAGTGTTCGAACGGGACAGACGAACACTGAAGCTTTCTTT
TRBD2,17,TRBJ2-2,NA,TRBV4-3,CASSQDELAGYTGELFF,TGCGCCAGCAGCCAAGATGAACTAGCGGGGTACACCGGGGAGCTGTTTTTT
NA,14,TRBJ2-2,NA,TRBV20-1,CSARGAGANGELFF,TGCAGTGCTAGGGGGGCGGGAGCTAACGGGGAGCTGTTTTTT
NA,13,TRBJ2-7,NA,TRBV5-1,CASSLGVRGTEYF,TGCGCCAGCAGCTTGGGGGTCAGGGGGACTGAGTACTTC
NA,18,TRBJ2-4,NA,TRBV12-3/TRBV12-4,CASSLAPSGPLLKNIQYF,TGTGCCAGCAGTTTAGCGCCCTCGGGCCCCCTTCTCAAAAACATTCAGTACTTC
NA,14,TRBJ2-2,few,TRBV7-9,CASSPADPTGELFF,TGTGCCAGCAGCCCTGCAGATCCCACCGGGGAGCTGTTTTTT
NA,13,TRBJ1-5,NA,TRBV2,CASKGDSNQPQHF,TGTGCCAGCAAAGGGGATAGCAATCAGCCCCAGCATTTT
NA,15,TRBJ2-4,NA,TRBV28,CASSFLYRGSNIQYF,TGTGCCAGCAGTTTTCTATACCGGGGATCGAACATTCAGTACTTC
TRBD1,14,TRBJ2-7,NA,TRBV18,CASSPRGPIYEQYF,TGTGCCAGCTCACCTAGGGGGCCAATTTACGAGCAGTACTTC
TRBD1,15,TRBJ1-5,few,TRBV12-3/TRBV12-4,CASSFRQGNNQPQHF,TGTGCCAGCAGTTTTAGACAGGGGAACAATCAGCCCCAGCATTTT
NA,15,TRBJ2-2,NA,TRBV6-5,CASSYGQGGTGELFF,TGTGCCAGCAGTTACGGCCAGGGCGGGACCGGGGAGCTGTTTTTT
NA,16,TRBJ2-5,NA,TRBV30,CAWSGLVETGGETQYF,TGTGCCTGGAGTGGTCTAGTTGAAACCGGGGGAGAGACCCAGTACTTC
TRBD1,13,TRBJ2-3,few,TRBV5-6,CASRPQGEDTQYF,TGTGCCAGCAGGCCTCAGGGGGAAGATACGCAGTATTTT
NA,12,TRBJ1-5,NA,TRBV7-9,CASNSAGQPQHF,TGTGCCAGCAACTCGGCCGGACAGCCCCAGCATTTT